This T cell receptor beta chain was documented in a study of cytomegalovirus exposure and HLA in healthy donors (dated by TCRdb to about 2017). For the wider study: In an earlier analysis of 587 of the donors, 250 to 350 Gb of sequence data and some 100 million unique TCR beta sequences from about 179 million T cells were reported. An early release that covered fewer than 750 HLA-typed donors contained around 330 gigabases of sequencing data and 80 million or so unique TCR sequences. Of the roughly 390 genotyped donors, about 84% fell in the genetic ancestry cluster associated with self-reported Caucasian donors. The aim of the study was to test whether cataloging public T cell receptors could identify signatures of past pathogen exposure. Using immunosequencing, the study profiled T cell repertoires from 666 subjects and related those repertoires to cytomegalovirus serostatus. Along with the roughly 670-subject first cohort, a separate validation cohort of 120 different subjects was used. To predict cytomegalovirus infection status, the study brought together high-throughput TCR immunosequencing, statistical association of individual TCRs with disease status, and machine learning. A later analysis re-examined previously published TCR beta repertoires from over 500 donors and added high-resolution HLA genotyping to investigate patterns of TCR occurrence. Rather than drawing on any new phenotypic data, the later analysis identified candidate immune exposures from TCR beta sequences and the way those sequences occurred across donors. An earlier analysis of roughly 580 of the donors used high-throughput TCR beta sequencing to judge whether each TCR beta V gene segment behaved as functional or pseudogenic. Donor age, sex, ethnicity and CMV serostatus were collected together with the repertoire data. A later genetic analysis used genome-wide SNP genotypes for about 60% of the roughly 670 donors, treating that subset as a discovery cohort. All discovery cohort repertoires had been generated using a single sequencing platform. Both class I and class II loci were covered by HLA typing, at four-digit resolution. The number of typed donors differed by locus: roughly 629-640 for A, B, C, DRB1 and DQB1; 522 for DQA1; 606 for DPA1; and around 450 for DPB1. A few DR-DQ haplotypes were treated as single units for association and clustering because of strong linkage in the cohort. Across roughly 420 genotyped donors of the cohort, an average of roughly 250,000 unique TCR beta nucleotide sequences per donor were sequenced, and about a sixth of those sequences were non-productive. Broad study findings and their caveats: CMV serostatus was the only immune exposure information available for the cohort. The sequencing pipeline was judged likely to have produced a cluster of highly shared sequence variants as a technical artifact. Compared with equally common non-associated chains, HLA-associated TCR beta chains in a later analysis were more clonally expanded and had lower generation probabilities. While some public TCRs were present in many individuals, most TCR sequences turned up only very rarely across donors. In both the original and validation cohorts, the classifier was reported to diagnose cytomegalovirus status with high specificity and sensitivity. According to a later analysis, parvovirus B19, influenza, CMV and Epstein-Barr virus appeared linked to several top co-occurrence clusters. Because counts were too low, under 20 rarely observed V segments, including chromosome 9 orphons, were left out of the earlier analysis of several hundred of the donors. The 87-base-pair reads could not distinguish some IMGT-functional V segments, including TRBV6-2 and TRBV6-3, so those segments were excluded. A later analysis associated 16,951 TCR beta sequences with specific HLA alleles at a false discovery rate of 0.05. In a later genetic analysis, a missense DCLRE1C variant was associated with V-gene and J-gene trimming of TCR beta chains, and the association was replicated in an independent cohort. According to a later genetic analysis, donors in an Asian-associated ancestry cluster had fewer N-insertions in productive TCRs than the approximately 630-donor mean. A further reported finding was that TCR beta sequences accurately predicted the HLA-A and HLA-B alleles for most subjects in the first cohort. When HLA alleles, especially DR and DQ, strongly co-occurred, TCR associations were difficult to assign to individual alleles. The study listed approximately 150 TCR beta chains as associated with cytomegalovirus. Three of the identified cytomegalovirus-associated TCR beta chains were confirmed in vitro to be specific for cytomegalovirus antigens. An earlier analysis of approximately 500 of the donors showed that most TCR beta V segments appeared in productive rearrangements either about 87% or about 30% of the time, which broadly matched IMGT annotations. According to the authors, the approach could potentially be generalized to other disease states and immunological phenotypes. The presence/absence analyses assumed that sequencing depth was roughly uniform across donors, and that assumption may not be true. Linkage disequilibrium might explain the correlated functional status among segregating V segments, but an unknown experimental factor could not be excluded. Only TCR beta chains were sequenced in this cohort, and the absence of alpha or paired-chain data limited detectable features. Most CMV-associated TCR beta chains appeared to be HLA-restricted in a later analysis, and the HLA associations seemed to be driven largely by CMV exposure. Because HLA typing was unavailable for some donors at each locus, only the typed subset was used in association tests. In a later analysis, the rate of TCR association differed among HLA loci, with DRB1 alleles having the most associated TCRs and HLA-C alleles having the fewest.

The cohort comprised some 680 healthy bone marrow donors. Cohort members were all nominally healthy when sampled, although unrecorded immune exposures were likely present. The donor was CMV seronegative and belonged to the group of 352 seronegative cohort members. Every donor gave a peripheral blood sample, and the peripheral blood mononuclear cells from that sample were used for TCR beta sequencing. The Qiagen DNeasy Blood Extraction Kit was used to extract genomic DNA from the blood cell samples. Points on this clone: Its antigen is currently not known. No base qualities exist here, and no much larger clone lies one base off it.

The library was prepared using the immunoSEQ multiplex PCR assay. A mixture of 60 forward primers for TCR Vbeta segments and 13 reverse primers for TCR Jbeta segments was used in the multiplex PCR. The CDR3 region of rearranged TCR beta genes was amplified from genomic DNA with a multiplex PCR assay. The Illumina HiSeq System was used to sequence the amplified TCR beta libraries as 87-base-pair reads. As for how the authors treated the data: A later analysis counted some 74 million unique TCR beta chains across the 666 repertoires, and some 11 million of these chains were shared by at least two donors. A nearest-neighbor algorithm error-corrected the raw reads and collapsed the reads into unique sequences, merging closely related sequences to remove PCR and sequencing errors. CDR3 sequences were aligned to IMGT reference sequences to assign V, D and J gene segments. For a sequence to be retained, a match of at least six nucleotides to both a V gene segment and a J gene segment was required. A rearrangement counted as productive if the CDR3 had no stop codons and remained in frame with V and J, and every other rearrangement counted as non-productive. CDR3 was defined according to IMGT convention as the region running from the second conserved V-encoded cysteine to the conserved J-encoded phenylalanine. In an earlier analysis of 500 to 650 of the donors, sequences lacking an unambiguous match to a single V gene segment were excluded. An earlier analysis of approximately 590 of the donors called V segments functional above 56.7% productive rearrangements and segregating when the between-donor standard deviation exceeded 5%. To diagnose cytomegalovirus status from the catalog of TCR beta chain sequences, a statistical classification framework was built. A later analysis assigned V and J genes by comparing TCR nucleotide sequences with IMGT/GENE-DB human TR gene sequences. In a later analysis, CDR3 sequences and most-parsimonious VDJ recombination scenarios were assigned using the TCRdist pipeline. In a later analysis, every TCR beta chain was defined by the combination of its CDR3 amino acid sequence and its V-gene family, and reads without a unique V-gene family were dropped. A later analysis removed roughly 590 highly shared, low-generation-probability nucleotide sequences to deal with suspected cross-contamination and a sequencing artifact. A later analysis calculated a clonal expansion index for each public chain from normalized within-repertoire ranks of inferred template counts. A later analysis computed generation probabilities with a VDJ recombination model fitted to out-of-frame rearrangements, and checked the results against IGoR. In a later analysis, hypergeometric tests were used to score TCR-TCR, TCR-HLA and TCR-CMV co-occurrence, with a repertoire-size bias correction applied to TCR pairs. A later analysis estimated false discovery rates by permuting HLA or CMV assignments 20 times. In a later analysis, co-occurring TCRs were grouped using DBSCAN, with TCRdist sequence similarity added in when clustering inside HLA-allele-positive subsets. Repertoires with fewer than 30,000 or more than 120,000 public chains were left out of co-occurrence clustering, as were five repertoires with anomalous nucleotide sharing. The immuneACCESS repertoire file appears here via TCRdb, limited to in-frame rearrangements. These files lack a portion of the clones; in checked studies, under half of the deficit traces to unresolved V genes, and the cause of the others is not known. The V and J calls and clone size were taken over from that table, and D and trimming were inferred from the DNA. In all, the sample holds fewer than 120,000 clones, and about 73% of those were seen once. The ten biggest clones cover approximately 1.2% of the sample.

Inclusive of the bounding cysteine and phenylalanine, the CDR3 is 15 residues long. The read is trimmed to its CDR3 DNA, 45 bases read in frame from base 1. In the germline V gene, CDR1 corresponds to SGHTA and CDR2 to FQGNSA. From V the trimming removes 3 bases and from J it removes 2 bases, while the gene matches leave 6 bases of the junction unaccounted for. The chain uses TRBV7-2 and TRBJ2-5; the central 7 bases match TRBD2. The TCR was taken from a woman in her twenties or thirties in good health and CMV-seronegative. The sequenced material came from PBMCs. The CDR3 region has the sequence CASSFLAAIQETQYF. The DNA reads as follows: TGTGCCAGCAGCTTCCTAGCGGCGATTCAAGAGACCCAGTACTTC.